These 3 T cell receptor beta chains came from one sample sequenced in a study of cytomegalovirus exposure and HLA in healthy donors. PCR was performed using 60 Vbeta and 13 Jbeta primers. Some clones are missing from TCRdb's copy, which holds only in-frame ones; the method was immunoSEQ multiplex PCR. This sample has under 200,000 clones, with approximately 80% found just once. Sequences were obtained from PBMCs. Receptors were obtained from a woman between 45 and 65 years old in good health and CMV-seronegative.

This sequence joins TRBV9 and TRBJ2-3; 7 bases match TRBD2. V shed 3 bases, J shed 1 base, and the junction held 2 bases outside the gene matches. This CDR3 is built from 14 residues. Germline V gives CDR1 SGDLS, CDR2 YYNGEE. CDR3: CASSGTSGTDTQYF. CDR3 nucleotides: TGTGCCAGCAGCGGAACTAGCGGCACAGATACGCAGTATTTT. Full variable domain (remainder filled in from reference TRBV9 and TRBJ2-3): DSGVTQTPKHLITATGQRVTLRCSPRSGDLSVYWYQQSLDQGLQFLIQYYNGEERAKGNILERFSAQQFPDLHSELNLSSLELGDSALYFCASSGTSGTDTQYFGPGTRLTVL.

The V gene is TRBV5-1, the J gene TRBJ2-1; 10 bases fit TRBD1. Germline V gene sequence: CDR1 SGHRS, CDR2 YFSETQ. The trim removed 0 bases at V and 5 bases at J, leaving 8 bases unmatched. The CDR3 contains 17 residues. CDR3 residues: CASSLGPPGTGDNEQFF. CDR3 in DNA: TGCGCCAGCAGCTTGGGGCCCCCCGGGACAGGGGACAATGAGCAGTTCTTC.

J is TRBJ2-3 and V is TRBV20-1, with 7 bases aligning to TRBD2. Germline CDR1 and CDR2: DFQATT and SNEGSKA (reference sequence). This CDR3 region has 11 residues. The CDR3 bases are TGCACCTCGGGGAGGGGAGATACGCAGTATTTT. The encoded protein is CTSGRGDTQYF.